This is a list of T cell receptor beta chains from one sample in a study of Graves' ophthalmopathy and Graves' hyperthyroidism. TCRdb recomputed calls from the multiplex PCR reads with MiXCR, one row per CDR3 protein. Of more than 1,000,000 distinct CDR3 sequences in the sample, about 36% are singletons; the top ten hold approximately 10%. The sequenced sample consisted of peripheral blood or thyroid tissue (not recorded which). The receptors originated from an adult man with Graves' hyperthyroidism. CDR3s include the opening cysteine and the closing phenylalanine or tryptophan. Fields, in order: clone size, D gene, J gene, CDR3 length, V gene, CDR3 DNA, CDR3 protein. A D gene is named only where the DNA matches it firmly. Not all rows give a size; the values are once, few, many and, for expanded clones, a class.

clone_size: few; d_call: TRBD1; j_call: TRBJ2-7; cdr3_length: 16; v_call: TRBV24-1; cdr3_nt: TGTGCCACCAGTGATTTTGGGACAGATTCTATCTACGAGCAGTACTTC; cdr3_aa: CATSDFGTDSIYEQYF
clone_size: NA; d_call: NA; j_call: TRBJ1-6; cdr3_length: 15; v_call: TRBV5-5; cdr3_nt: TGTGCCAGCGGCTTGGATTCAGGGAGTAATTCACCCCTCCACTTT; cdr3_aa: CASGLDSGSNSPLHF
clone_size: many; d_call: TRBD1; j_call: TRBJ1-3; cdr3_length: 15; v_call: TRBV5-1; cdr3_nt: TGCGCCAGCAGCGACAGGACAGGAGATGGAAACACCATATATTTT; cdr3_aa: CASSDRTGDGNTIYF
clone_size: many; d_call: NA; j_call: TRBJ1-6; cdr3_length: 13; v_call: TRBV6-5; cdr3_nt: TGTGCCAGCACACTTCGGCATAATTCACCCCTCCACTTT; cdr3_aa: CASTLRHNSPLHF
clone_size: NA; d_call: TRBD1; j_call: TRBJ1-1; cdr3_length: 13; v_call: TRBV7-3; cdr3_nt: TGTGCCAGCACCGGACAGGGCGACACTGAAGCTTTCTTT; cdr3_aa: CASTGQGDTEAFF
clone_size: NA; d_call: NA; j_call: TRBJ2-6; cdr3_length: 16; v_call: TRBV15; cdr3_nt: TGTGCCACCAGCAGTCTCTCCGGCTCTGGGGCCAACGTCCTGACTTTC; cdr3_aa: CATSSLSGSGANVLTF
clone_size: few; d_call: TRBD1; j_call: TRBJ2-7; cdr3_length: 13; v_call: TRBV10-2; cdr3_nt: TGCGCCAGCAGTGAGGGACAGGGTGAGGAGCAGTACTTC; cdr3_aa: CASSEGQGEEQYF
clone_size: many; d_call: NA; j_call: TRBJ2-5; cdr3_length: 15; v_call: TRBV5-1; cdr3_nt: TGCGCCAGCAGCTCGGGACAACTCAAGAGAGAGACCCAGTACTTC; cdr3_aa: CASSSGQLKRETQYF
clone_size: NA; d_call: TRBD1; j_call: TRBJ2-7; cdr3_length: 14; v_call: TRBV6-2/TRBV6-3; cdr3_nt: TGTGCCAGCAGTCGTCCCGGGACAGGTTTGGTGCAGTACTTC; cdr3_aa: CASSRPGTGLVQYF
clone_size: many; d_call: NA; j_call: TRBJ2-7; cdr3_length: 13; v_call: TRBV2; cdr3_nt: TGTGCCAGCAGTGGAGGGCGGGGCAACGAGCAGTACTTC; cdr3_aa: CASSGGRGNEQYF
clone_size: NA; d_call: NA; j_call: TRBJ1-4; cdr3_length: 13; v_call: TRBV10-2; cdr3_nt: TGTGCCAGCAGTTCAGGGCCCTGGAGAAAACTGTTTTTT; cdr3_aa: CASSSGPWRKLFF
clone_size: NA; d_call: TRBD2; j_call: TRBJ2-7; cdr3_length: 16; v_call: TRBV7-9; cdr3_nt: TGTGCCAGCAGCCCTCGGGGACTAGCGGATCTATACGAGCAGTACTTC; cdr3_aa: CASSPRGLADLYEQYF
clone_size: many; d_call: NA; j_call: TRBJ2-7; cdr3_length: 14; v_call: TRBV7-2; cdr3_nt: TGTGCCAGCAGCTTGGGGGGGACATCCCTCGAGCAGTACTTC; cdr3_aa: CASSLGGTSLEQYF
clone_size: NA; d_call: NA; j_call: TRBJ1-5; cdr3_length: 17; v_call: TRBV12-3/TRBV12-4; cdr3_nt: TGTGCCAGCAGCTTAGAGATGGGGGTTTGTAGCAATCAGCCCCAGCATTTT; cdr3_aa: CASSLEMGVCSNQPQHF